Listed below are T cell receptor beta chains from one sample, sequenced in a study of blood T cell repertoires in COVID-19. Clones were read by immunoSEQ multiplex PCR, and TCRdb kept only the in-frame ones, dropping some. The sample holds fewer than 60,000 clones; 85% to 95% are singletons and the top ten take approximately 1%. The specimen was peripheral blood. The receptor set was obtained from a man aged 55-75 years with COVID-19, enrolled during active disease. CDR3s include the opening cysteine and the closing phenylalanine or tryptophan.

V | CDR3
TRBV5-1 | CASSTPGQGGTGELFF
TRBV3-1/TRBV3-2 | CASSQTNSYEQYF
TRBV27 | CARPGRVKANEKLFF
TRBV4-1 | CASSQGGSSYEQYF
TRBV6-5 | CASGRTSRNTGELFF
TRBV11-2 | CASSRDRGDTIYF
TRBV19 | CATTSGFTSTDTQYF
TRBV19 | CASSIDWTRLYEQYF
TRBV27 | CASSRQGAGELFF
TRBV7-9 | CASSSFDRGENIQYF
TRBV23-1 | CASSQQGFSGIEGSIRYNSPLHF
TRBV18 | CASSPNPVGAGGSYEQYF
TRBV20-1 | CSANRGETQYF
TRBV18 | CASSPGGSTNYGYTF
TRBV5-1 | CASSLTGVTNEKLFF
TRBV5-8 | CASSLSLTGGDYGYTF
TRBV3-1/TRBV3-2 | CASSHSLRSGYTF
TRBV7-2 | CASSPSGTVTYEQYF
TRBV6-5 | CASSYSRGLNTEAFF
TRBV5-1 | CASSLNSGPTGELFF
TRBV7-2 | CASSLGGRVNTEAFF
TRBV6-5 | CASSYSSDTGYTF
TRBV12-3/TRBV12-4 | CASSLGGSYEQYF
TRBV10-2 | CASKGVKGEQYF
TRBV20-1 | CSALRSYEQYF
TRBV10-3 | CAISPDRWETQYF
TRBV6-5 | CASRRTEHYGYTF
TRBV28 | CASRLVGNTIYF
TRBV10-3 | CAISESGLAGERHEQFF
TRBV6-4 | CANPPYPTSGRADTQYF
TRBV20-1 | CSASGQGLASGGYTF
TRBV5-1 | CASKPGGQTEAFF
TRBV4-1 | CASSLQTRARTDTQYF
TRBV9 | CASSVGPGGRGDTQYF
TRBV27 | CASSSLQGNYGYTF
TRBV7-3 | CASSLGATNYGYTF
TRBV5-6 | CASSVLIAGVLHEQYF
TRBV7-9 | CASSQGTSGGRGYF
TRBV7-2 | CASSLVGAEGETQYF
TRBV11-2 | CASSPETGKERYNEQFF
TRBV9 | CASSVSTGLATEAFF
TRBV7-2 | CASSLGTGIGGYTF
TRBV18 | CASSPPGLAVSTDTQYF
TRBV3-1/TRBV3-2 | CASSQDRGTDTQYF
TRBV5-1 | CASSPPGSDEQYF
TRBV1 | CTSSLGGRLDTGELFF
TRBV7-2 | CASSWTGTSGYNEQFF
TRBV30 | CAWSRDRKSPGAQGVNTEAFF
TRBV10-3 | CAISEQPGLAGGNEQYF
TRBV12-5 | CASATPGWAGGTGELFF
TRBV5-4 | CASSPDRLNTEAFF
TRBV4-1 | CASSLDLGSSYEQYF
TRBV7-9 | CASSLRAGGNEQFF
TRBV7-9 | CASSLFRDRGQNEAFF
TRBV7-9 | CASRGDSSNYGYTF
TRBV28 | CASSSDRAANYGYTF
TRBV19 | CASRGGVSDSPLHF
TRBV9 | CASSGQTSADTQYF
TRBV19 | CASSPRTAITDTQYF